This T cell receptor beta chain is drawn from a study of T-cell reconstitution after alpha-beta-depleted transplantation in children. V was pared by 3 bases and J by 5 bases, with 16 bases between. The V gene's germline CDR1 is MDHEN and CDR2 SYDVKM. The CDR3 totals 16 residues. This clonotype came up many times. Preparation of the TCRbeta library used unique molecular identifiers. TCRdb recomputed calls from the PCR reads with MiXCR, one row per CDR3 protein. The table lists 350,000 to 450,000 distinct CDR3 sequences, about an eighth of them singletons. This specimen was PBMCs, taken from the stem cell graft. The source of this sequence is a human donor who donated a stem cell graft to a child with Fanconi anemia. J is TRBJ1-4 and V is TRBV28; tentatively, D is TRBD1 (6 bases). CDR3 protein: CASSLPQGHWNEKLFF. The CDR3 coding sequence is TGTGCCAGCAGTTTGCCACAGGGACATTGGAATGAAAAACTGTTTTTT.